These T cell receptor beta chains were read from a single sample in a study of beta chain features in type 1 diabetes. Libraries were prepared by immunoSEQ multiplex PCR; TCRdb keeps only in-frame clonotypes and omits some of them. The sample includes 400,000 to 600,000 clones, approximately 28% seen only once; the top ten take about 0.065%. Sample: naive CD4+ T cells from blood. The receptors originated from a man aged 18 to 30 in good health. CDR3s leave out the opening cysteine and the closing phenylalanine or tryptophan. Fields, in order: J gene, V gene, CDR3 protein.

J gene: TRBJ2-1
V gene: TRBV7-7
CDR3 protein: ASSFGLAGGENEQF

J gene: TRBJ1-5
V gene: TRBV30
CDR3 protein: AWSTSPGWDQPQH

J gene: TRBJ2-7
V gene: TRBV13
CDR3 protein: ASSLVQGRYEQY

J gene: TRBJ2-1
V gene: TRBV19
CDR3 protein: ASTGYNEQF

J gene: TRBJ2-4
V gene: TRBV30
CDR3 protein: AWSGGLDGNIQY

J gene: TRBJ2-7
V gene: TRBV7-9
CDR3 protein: ASSSVLPYEQY

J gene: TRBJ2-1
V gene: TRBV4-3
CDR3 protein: ASSQGTSGGYNEQF

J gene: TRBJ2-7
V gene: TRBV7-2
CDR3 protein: ASSKPGPGGEQY

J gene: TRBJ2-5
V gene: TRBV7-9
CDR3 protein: ASSFLRLGGQETQY

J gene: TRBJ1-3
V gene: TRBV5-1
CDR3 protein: ASSLATGSSGNTIY

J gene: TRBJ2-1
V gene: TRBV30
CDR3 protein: AWTGGNYNEQF

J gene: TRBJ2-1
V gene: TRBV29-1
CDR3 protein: SVEVGQVYNEQF

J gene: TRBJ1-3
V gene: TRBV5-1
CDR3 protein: ASSLVGIGNTIY

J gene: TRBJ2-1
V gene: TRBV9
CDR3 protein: ASSPLAGGSVEQF

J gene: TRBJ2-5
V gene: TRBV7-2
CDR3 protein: ASSLAREETQY

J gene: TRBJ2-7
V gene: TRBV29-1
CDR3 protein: SVHSRQAVPWEQY

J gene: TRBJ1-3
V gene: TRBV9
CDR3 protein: ASSPTSSGNTIY

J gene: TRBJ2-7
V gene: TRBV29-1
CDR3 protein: SVARTGYYEQY

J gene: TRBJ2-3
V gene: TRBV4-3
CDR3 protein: ASSQDRPSGASTDTQY

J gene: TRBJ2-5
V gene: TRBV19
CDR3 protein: ASSNYQETQY

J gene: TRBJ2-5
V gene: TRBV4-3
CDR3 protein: ASSQEATGPLETQY

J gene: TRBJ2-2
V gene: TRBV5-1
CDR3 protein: ASTGGGSGELF

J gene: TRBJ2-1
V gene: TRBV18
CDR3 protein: ASSRMIAISNEQF

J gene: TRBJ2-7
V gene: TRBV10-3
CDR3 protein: AISEQGAWVYEQY

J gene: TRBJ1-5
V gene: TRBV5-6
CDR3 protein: ASSWWGASTPQH

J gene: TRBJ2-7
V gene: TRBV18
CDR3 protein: ASSGGTEQY

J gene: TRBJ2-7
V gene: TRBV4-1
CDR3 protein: ASSPGQDSYEQY

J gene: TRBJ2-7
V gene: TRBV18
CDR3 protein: ASSPGHAYEQY

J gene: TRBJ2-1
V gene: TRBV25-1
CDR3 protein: ASELSLSSYNEQF

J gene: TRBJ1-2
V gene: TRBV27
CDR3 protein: ASSLLQGNGYT